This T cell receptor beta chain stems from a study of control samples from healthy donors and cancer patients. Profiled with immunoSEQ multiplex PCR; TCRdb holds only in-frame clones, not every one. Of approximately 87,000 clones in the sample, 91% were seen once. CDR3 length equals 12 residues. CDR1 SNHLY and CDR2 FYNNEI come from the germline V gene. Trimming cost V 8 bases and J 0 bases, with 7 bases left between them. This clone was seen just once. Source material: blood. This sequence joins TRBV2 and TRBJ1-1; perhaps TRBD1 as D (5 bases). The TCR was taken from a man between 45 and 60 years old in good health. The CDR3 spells CASGGMNTEAFF. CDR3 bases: TGTGCCAGCGGGGGAATGAACACTGAAGCTTTCTTT.